Listed below are T cell receptor beta chains from one sample, sequenced in a study of blood T cells in healthy people across ages. Using its own MiXCR run on the 5' RACE reads, TCRdb lists one record per CDR3 protein. This sample yields more than 900,000 distinct CDR3 sequences, of which 25% to 30% are seen a single time; approximately 10% belongs to the top ten. The same data also went into a second study, on T cells of mothers and their children.

The sequenced sample was blood. Receptors originate from a woman between 40 and 55 years old in good health. The CDR3 runs from the conserved cysteine through the conserved F or W. D genes are given only for firm matches. Only part of the rows carry a size: once, few, many, or a class if the clone is expanded.

15 | TRBJ2-7 | NA | NA | TRBV7-2 | CASSSEGGRDYEQYF | TGTGCCAGCAGCTCAGAAGGTGGCAGGGACTACGAGCAGTACTTC
19 | TRBJ1-5 | TRBD1 | NA | TRBV19 | CASSRSGTGGAYSNQPQHF | TGTGCCAGTAGTCGATCCGGGACAGGGGGCGCTTATAGCAATCAGCCCCAGCATTTT
15 | TRBJ1-1 | NA | NA | TRBV13 | CASSETGTLNTEAFF | TGTGCCAGCAGCGAAACAGGGACCCTGAACACTGAAGCTTTCTTT
14 | TRBJ2-3 | NA | NA | TRBV29-1 | CSVRRAGWPDTQYF | TGCAGCGTACGACGGGCAGGGTGGCCAGATACGCAGTATTTT
11 | TRBJ2-1 | NA | few | TRBV7-2 | CASRVGNEQFF | TGTGCCAGCAGGGTTGGCAATGAGCAGTTCTTC
17 | TRBJ2-6 | NA | NA | TRBV7-8 | CACSLASRGSGANVLTF | TGTGCCTGCAGCTTAGCCTCCCGGGGGTCTGGGGCCAACGTCCTGACTTTC
13 | TRBJ2-3 | NA | many | TRBV29-1 | CSAARGAGDTQYF | TGCAGCGCCGCCCGGGGGGCGGGAGATACGCAGTATTTT
16 | TRBJ1-4 | TRBD1 | NA | TRBV28 | CASAGSRDRGEEKLFF | TGTGCCAGTGCCGGTTCCCGGGACAGGGGAGAGGAAAAACTGTTTTTT
15 | TRBJ2-7 | TRBD2 | many | TRBV12-3/TRBV12-4 | CASSPRREGIYEQYF | TGTGCCAGCAGTCCTAGGAGGGAGGGGATCTACGAGCAGTACTTC
17 | TRBJ1-2 | TRBD1 | NA | TRBV25-1 | CASSEAPSTGGGYGYTF | TGTGCCAGCAGTGAGGCCCCCTCTACAGGGGGGGGATATGGCTACACCTTC
15 | TRBJ2-7 | TRBD1 | few | TRBV20-1 | CSARDWGQGEYEQYF | TGCAGTGCTAGAGATTGGGGACAGGGAGAATACGAGCAGTACTTC
16 | TRBJ2-1 | NA | many | TRBV5-1 | CASSLVAGPSYNEQFF | TGCGCCAGCAGCTTGGTCGCTGGGCCCTCCTACAATGAGCAGTTCTTC
15 | TRBJ1-1 | TRBD1 | many | TRBV6-6 | CASSYSGQGATEAFF | TGTGCCAGCAGTTACTCCGGACAGGGGGCGACTGAAGCTTTCTTT
14 | TRBJ1-4 | TRBD1 | NA | TRBV11-2 | CASSRTGVVEKLFF | TGTGCCAGCAGCCGGACAGGGGTGGTTGAAAAACTGTTTTTT
13 | TRBJ1-2 | NA | many | TRBV12-3/TRBV12-4 | CASSTGPGYGYTF | TGTGCCAGCAGCACCGGGCCAGGCTATGGCTACACCTTC
13 | TRBJ2-1 | NA | NA | TRBV28 | CASGISRHNEQFF | TGTGCCAGCGGTATTAGCAGACACAATGAGCAGTTCTTC
13 | TRBJ2-4 | TRBD1 | NA | TRBV3-1 | CASSQTGLNEQYF | TGTGCCAGCAGCCAGACAGGGTTGAATGAGCAGTACTTC
14 | TRBJ2-7 | TRBD1 | many | TRBV5-1 | CASSPGTGNYEQYF | TGCGCCAGCAGCCCAGGGACAGGCAACTACGAGCAGTACTTC
15 | TRBJ1-4 | NA | few | TRBV7-2 | CASSIQTAPNEKLFF | TGTGCCAGCAGCATCCAGACAGCCCCTAATGAAAAACTGTTTTTT
12 | TRBJ2-7 | TRBD1 | many | TRBV5-8 | CASGTGGREQYF | TGTGCCAGCGGGACAGGCGGTCGCGAGCAGTACTTC